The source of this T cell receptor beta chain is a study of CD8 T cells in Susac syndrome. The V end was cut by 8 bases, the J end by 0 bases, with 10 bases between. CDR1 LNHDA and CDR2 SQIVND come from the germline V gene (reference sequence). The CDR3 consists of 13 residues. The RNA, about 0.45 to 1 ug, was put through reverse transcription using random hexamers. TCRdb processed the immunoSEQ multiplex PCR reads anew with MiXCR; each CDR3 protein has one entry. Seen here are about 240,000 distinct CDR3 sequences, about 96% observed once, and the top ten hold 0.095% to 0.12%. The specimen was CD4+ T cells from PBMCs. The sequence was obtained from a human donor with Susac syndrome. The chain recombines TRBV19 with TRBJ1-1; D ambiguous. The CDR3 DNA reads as TGTGCCAGTGCAGCGGGGTTGAACACTGAAGCTTTCTTT. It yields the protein CASAAGLNTEAFF.